Following are 17 T cell receptor beta chains from one sample sequenced in a study of chemoradiotherapy in HPV16-positive cancers. TCRdb's copy holds only in-frame clones and misses some; the assay was immunoSEQ multiplex PCR. Of around 14,000 clones listed, more than 60% are singletons. This sample was taken from a patient who underwent chemoradiotherapy. These TCRs come from a human donor with HPV-associated anogenital cancer.

The V gene is TRBV5-1, the J gene TRBJ2-7; 8 nucleotides line up with TRBD1. The V and J ends lost 0 bases and 7 bases, in that order; junction bases with no gene match: 6. Germline V gene data show CDR1 as SGHRS and CDR2 as YFSETQ. This CDR3 is 14 amino acids long. The DNA of the CDR3 is TGCGCCAGCAGCTTGGGACAGGGGTCGCAGGAGCAGTACTTC. Translated, it gives CASSLGQGSQEQYF.

V usage is TRBV30 and J usage is TRBJ2-7, with D possibly being TRBD1 (7 bases). Germline loops: CDR1 GTSNPN, CDR2 SVGIG (reference sequence). The germline V and J ends were trimmed by 0 bases and 5 bases, with 20 bases remaining between them. The CDR3 has 16 residues. This CDR3 is CAWSVGNRGGVDEQYF. The CDR3 nucleotides read TGTGCCTGGAGTGTAGGAAACAGGGGAGGAGTCGACGAGCAGTACTTC. The full variable domain, rest sourced from reference TRBV30 and TRBJ2-7, is SQTIHQWPATLVQPVGSPLSLECTVEGTSNPNLYWYRQAAGRGLQLLFYSVGIGQISSEVPQNLSASRPQDRQFILSSKKLLLSDSGFYLCAWSVGNRGGVDEQYFGPGTRLTVT.

V usage is TRBV4-2 and J usage is TRBJ1-2; D is uncertain. Trimming took off 1 base at V and 0 bases at J, with 9 bases between the two ends. Germline CDR1 is LGHNA and CDR2 is YNFKEQ. CDR3 length: 15 residues. The DNA of the CDR3 is TGTGCCAGCAGCCAAGTGTCAGTCGCTAACTATGGCTACACCTTC. Its protein product is CASSQVSVANYGYTF.

The CDR3 spells CASSQDSEGSGNTIYF. CDR3 nucleotide sequence: TGCGCCAGCAGCCAAGATTCGGAGGGTTCTGGAAACACCATATATTTT. The chain employs TRBV4-3 and TRBJ1-3; D is unresolved. The CDR3 consists of 16 residues. Per germline, CDR1 LGHNA and CDR2 YSLEER. Trimming shortened V by 0 bases and J by 1 base, and 10 bases separated the two germline ends.

This clone appeared once. The chain couples TRBV7-9 to TRBJ2-1; D is uncertain. V gave up 5 bases and J gave up 9 bases, with 8 bases separating them. CDR3 length: 11 residues. In germline, CDR1 is SEHNR, CDR2 FQNEAQ (reference sequence). The CDR3 sequence: CASSLIGEQFF. As DNA, the CDR3 is TGTGCCAGCAGCCTTATCGGTGAGCAGTTCTTC.

The CDR3 reads CASGFYTGFGTEAFF. The CDR3 DNA reads as TGTGCCAGCGGCTTCTACACAGGGTTTGGCACTGAAGCTTTCTTT. V and J are TRBV6-6 and TRBJ1-1; a weak D match, TRBD1 (6 bases). Germline V gives CDR1 MNHNY, CDR2 SVGAGI (reference sequence). The length of the CDR3 is 15 residues. V lost 8 bases to trimming and J lost 4 bases, with 20 bases between them.

The chain has TRBV4-3 and TRBJ2-3; 8 bases are a match to TRBD1. The V segment lost 0 bases and the J segment 8 bases; nucleotides outside the gene matches: 10. In germline, CDR1 is LGHNA, CDR2 YSLEER. This CDR3 has 16 amino acids. DNA for the CDR3: TGCGCCAGCAGCCAAGATCAGGGGACAGGAATTTTTACGCAGTATTTT. Translated: CASSQDQGTGIFTQYF.

On this clone itself: The junction departs from the called germline gene at one end, perhaps through a read error. This chain uses TRBV7-7 with TRBJ2-3; 8 nucleotides match TRBD2. Germline V gene lookup returns CDR1 SSHAT and CDR2 FNYEAQ (reference sequence). This CDR3 contains 16 residues. This CDR3 is CASSLGRGGSTDTQYF. CDR3 sequence (DNA): TGTGCTAGCAGCTTAGGTCGGGGGGGCAGCACAGATACGCAGTATTTT.

This clone was seen more than once but under ten times. The identical CDR3 is also encoded by other nucleotide sequences in the sample. Written as DNA, the CDR3 is TGTGCCAGTAGGGACAGGGCTAACACCGGGGAGCTGTTTTTT. This gives the protein CASRDRANTGELFF. The chain employs TRBV19 and TRBJ2-2; 8 nucleotides agree with TRBD1. CDR1 is LNHDA and CDR2 is SQIVND in the germline V gene (reference sequence). J gave up 2 bases and V 6 bases, and 2 bases lay outside the gene matches. The CDR3 length is 14 residues.

The chain carries TRBV5-6 and TRBJ2-1; the D gene is possibly TRBD2 (6 bases). Germline CDR1 SGHDT, CDR2 YYEEEE. V lost 0 bases and J lost 0, with 19 bases in between. The length of the CDR3 is 19 residues. The CDR3, as DNA: TGTGCCAGCAGCTTGGCCGGGAGTCACCCTTCCAGCTCCTACAATGAGCAGTTCTTC. Its protein product is CASSLAGSHPSSSYNEQFF.

The gene calls are TRBV30 and TRBJ2-7, with D possibly being TRBD1 (6 bases). Trimming shortened V by 2 bases and J by 5 bases, and 10 bases separated the two germline ends. CDR3 length equals 12 residues. Germline V gene data show CDR1 as GTSNPN and CDR2 as SVGIG (reference sequence). CDR3 region: CAWSKAGDEQYF. The DNA of the CDR3 is TGTGCCTGGAGTAAAGCAGGGGACGAGCAGTACTTC. Filled out from reference TRBV30 and TRBJ2-7, the complete variable domain reads SQTIHQWPATLVQPVGSPLSLECTVEGTSNPNLYWYRQAAGRGLQLLFYSVGIGQISSEVPQNLSASRPQDRQFILSSKKLLLSDSGFYLCAWSKAGDEQYFGPGTRLTVT.

V and J are TRBV6-5 and TRBJ1-2, with no clear D. Germline V gene data show CDR1 as MNHEY and CDR2 as SVGAGI. V was shortened by 6 bases and J by 5 bases, with 13 bases between the two germline ends. The CDR3 contains 13 residues. In DNA, the CDR3 is TGTGCCAGCAGGGCACCTTCGGAATATGGCTACACCTTC. Translated: CASRAPSEYGYTF.

The chain couples TRBV2 to TRBJ1-2; 7 bases align to TRBD1. The CDR3 totals 16 residues. The V gene end was trimmed by 0 bases and the J gene end by 5 bases; junction bases not matched to a gene: 9. CDR1 is SNHLY and CDR2 is FYNNEI in the germline V gene. The CDR3 loop is CASSEAPGQLTYGYTF. The CDR3 nucleotides are TGTGCCAGCAGTGAAGCGCCGGGACAGTTGACGTATGGCTACACCTTC.

V usage is TRBV4-2 and J usage is TRBJ2-3; TRBD2 matches at 9 bases. Germline-derived CDR1 and CDR2 are LGHNA and YNFKEQ. The V segment lost 0 bases and the J segment 2 bases; nucleotides outside the gene matches: 9. The CDR3 sequence is 18 residues long. The DNA of the CDR3 is TGTGCCAGCAGCCAAGATTCGGCGGGGGGGCGGATCACAGATACGCAGTATTTT. Its translation is CASSQDSAGGRITDTQYF.

Only a few counts were recorded for this clone. The chain is built from TRBV7-3 and TRBJ2-2; perhaps D is TRBD1 or TRBD2 (5 bases each). CDR1 is SGHTA, CDR2 FQGTGA, per germline. The CDR3 is made up of 17 amino acids. Trimming removed 2 bases from V and 5 bases from J, with 18 bases in between. DNA for the CDR3: TGTGCCAGCAGCTTAGAGGGTTCAGGGTACTTTACCGGGGAGCTGTTTTTT. Encoded protein: CASSLEGSGYFTGELFF.

V is TRBV19 and J is TRBJ2-7, with 9 nucleotides matching TRBD1. The CDR3 spans 15 residues. Losses at the gene ends were 5 bases for V and 4 bases for J; bases not matched to a gene: 9. Germline V gene data show CDR1 as LNHDA and CDR2 as SQIVND (reference sequence). CDR3 sequence: CASSAGTGSSYEQYF. In DNA, the CDR3 is TGTGCCAGTAGTGCCGGGACAGGGTCTTCGTACGAGCAGTACTTC.

CDR3: CASSVPRDRGENTIYF. The CDR3 DNA reads as TGTGCCAGCAGTGTCCCCCGGGACAGAGGGGAAAACACCATATATTTT. The chain links TRBV2 to TRBJ1-3; 7 bases align to TRBD1. The trim removed 4 bases at V and 6 bases at J, leaving 12 bases unmatched. Germline assignment: CDR1 SNHLY and CDR2 FYNNEI. This CDR3 region has 16 residues.